The rows below give T cell receptor beta chains drawn from one sample of a study of Graves' ophthalmopathy and Graves' hyperthyroidism. Each CDR3 protein gets one entry after TCRdb re-called the multiplex PCR reads with MiXCR. The sample has about 230,000 distinct CDR3 sequences, around 45% seen once; the top ten hold around 43%. The sample consisted of peripheral blood. The receptors derive from an adult man with Graves' ophthalmopathy. The CDR3 runs from the conserved cysteine through the conserved F or W. D genes are given only for firm matches. Size is stated for part of the rows, as once, few or many counts, or as a class when the clone is expanded.

j_call,d_call,clone_size,v_call,cdr3_aa,cdr3_nt
TRBJ1-5,TRBD1,NA,TRBV19,CASSTRQGESYNQPQHF,TGTGCCAGTAGTACTCGACAGGGGGAATCTTACAATCAGCCCCAGCATTTT
TRBJ1-4,NA,few,TRBV7-9,CASSLSRTGLEKLFF,TGTGCCAGCAGCTTAAGTCGAACAGGCCTTGAAAAACTGTTTTTT
TRBJ1-6,TRBD1,NA,TRBV20-1,CSARGDPGQGYSPLHF,TGCAGTGCTAGAGGCGATCCGGGACAGGGCTATTCACCCCTCCACTTT
TRBJ1-3,NA,NA,TRBV7-9,CASSSNVVGNTIYF,TGTGCCAGCAGCTCTAACGTCGTTGGAAACACCATATATTTT
TRBJ2-5,TRBD2,few,TRBV5-4,CASSLAVASGEETQYF,TGTGCCAGCAGCTTGGCCGTGGCTAGCGGGGAGGAGACCCAGTACTTC
TRBJ1-1,NA,few,TRBV5-5,CASSYRDSGEAFF,TGTGCCAGCAGCTACAGGGATTCGGGTGAAGCTTTCTTT
TRBJ1-3,NA,few,TRBV7-9,CASSLEENTIYF,TGTGCCAGCAGCTTAGAGGAAAACACCATATATTTT
TRBJ1-2,NA,few,TRBV15,CATSRDLGAYGYTF,TGTGCCACCAGCAGAGATCTAGGGGCCTATGGCTACACCTTC
TRBJ2-5,NA,NA,TRBV3-1,CASSSSGLQETQYF,TGTGCCAGCAGCTCCTCAGGTCTTCAAGAGACCCAGTACTTC
TRBJ1-4,TRBD1,NA,TRBV2,CASKSLGDRGEKLFF,TGTGCCAGCAAATCTCTGGGGGACAGGGGTGAAAAACTGTTTTTT
TRBJ2-2,TRBD2,NA,TRBV5-1,CASSEGLAGVRTGELFF,TGTGCCAGCAGTGAAGGACTAGCGGGAGTCCGAACCGGGGAGCTGTTTTTT
TRBJ2-7,NA,NA,TRBV25-1,CASSATRYEQYF,TGTGCCAGCAGTGCCACCAGGTACGAGCAGTACTTC
TRBJ2-2,NA,NA,TRBV14,CASSQSNTGELFF,TGTGCCAGCAGCCAATCGAACACCGGGGAGCTGTTTTTT
TRBJ2-3,TRBD1,few,TRBV29-1,CSVVGGRDRGQQYF,TGCAGCGTTGTTGGTGGTAGGGACAGGGGGCAGCAGTATTTT
TRBJ1-1,TRBD1,few,TRBV20-1,CSARDWGKSDRGFVTEAFF,TGCAGTGCTAGAGATTGGGGGAAGTCGGACAGGGGGTTCGTCACTGAAGCTTTCTTT
TRBJ2-2,NA,few,TRBV7-3,CASSLFSPGTGELFF,TGTGCCAGCAGCTTGTTTAGTCCGGGGACCGGGGAGCTGTTTTTT
TRBJ2-7,NA,NA,TRBV28,CASSSYSYEQYF,TGTGCCAGCAGTTCCTACTCCTACGAGCAGTACTTC
TRBJ2-2,TRBD1,NA,TRBV5-6,CASSLGTGSDTGELFF,TGTGCCAGCAGCCTGGGGACAGGGTCGGACACCGGGGAGCTGTTTTTT
TRBJ1-2,NA,once,TRBV3-1,CASSHISAYGYTF,TGTGCCAGCAGCCATATAAGCGCCTATGGCTACACCTTC
TRBJ1-4,TRBD1,NA,TRBV19,CASSRDRGKLFF,TGTGCCAGTAGTCGGGACAGGGGGAAACTGTTTTTT
TRBJ1-2,NA,few,TRBV12-3/TRBV12-4,CASSAGGALEGYTF,TGTGCCAGCAGCGCGGGTGGGGCCCTCGAAGGCTACACCTTC
TRBJ2-5,NA,few,TRBV19,CASSIQRTTQETQYF,TGTGCCAGTAGTATTCAGAGGACAACTCAAGAGACCCAGTACTTC
TRBJ1-5,TRBD1,NA,TRBV12-3/TRBV12-4,CASSGGQGNQPQHF,TGTGCCAGCAGCGGGGGACAGGGCAATCAGCCCCAGCATTTT
TRBJ1-2,NA,NA,TRBV7-9,CASSLRQVVYGYTF,TGTGCCAGCAGCTTGAGACAGGTCGTGTATGGCTACACCTTC
TRBJ2-2,NA,NA,TRBV9,CASSRRSGELFF,TGTGCCAGCAGCCGTCGTTCCGGGGAGCTGTTTTTT
TRBJ2-2,TRBD2,once,TRBV5-1,CASSLFSGSGELFF,TGCGCCAGCAGCTTGTTCAGCGGGAGTGGGGAGCTGTTTTTT
TRBJ2-7,TRBD2,NA,TRBV5-1,CASSLAGGDYEQYF,TGCGCCAGCAGCTTGGCCGGGGGGGACTACGAGCAGTACTTC
TRBJ2-7,TRBD2,once,TRBV29-1,CSARDERGAHEQYF,TGCAGTGCTAGAGATGAGCGGGGGGCCCACGAGCAGTACTTC
TRBJ2-7,TRBD2,NA,TRBV15,CASSYLTSGSSEQYF,TGTGCCAGCAGTTACTTGACTAGCGGGAGTTCCGAGCAGTACTTC
TRBJ1-5,NA,NA,TRBV5-1,CAIPRERNQPQHF,TGTGCCATTCCCAGAGAGAGGAATCAGCCCCAGCATTTT
TRBJ2-7,TRBD2,NA,TRBV12-3/TRBV12-4,CASNLAGYEQYF,TGTGCCAGCAACCTAGCGGGGTACGAGCAGTACTTC
TRBJ1-5,NA,many,TRBV10-2,CASSDQGTWETQHF,TGCGCCAGCAGTGACCAGGGGACTTGGGAGACCCAGCATTTT
TRBJ2-1,TRBD1,NA,TRBV7-2,CASSGLGQEYNEQFF,TGTGCCAGCAGCGGATTGGGACAGGAGTACAATGAGCAGTTCTTC
TRBJ2-3,NA,NA,TRBV10-3,CAIHRGSITDTQYF,TGTGCCATCCACCGGGGGTCAATCACAGATACGCAGTATTTT
TRBJ1-3,TRBD1,few,TRBV7-9,CASSPYAGQGPSGNTIYF,TGTGCCAGCAGCCCATACGCCGGACAGGGACCCTCTGGAAACACCATATATTTT
TRBJ1-3,NA,NA,TRBV12-3/TRBV12-4,CASSFAWFVDTIYF,TGTGCCAGCAGTTTTGCTTGGTTTGTGGACACCATATATTTT
TRBJ1-2,NA,few,TRBV7-9,CASSLDRPNYGYTF,TGTGCCAGCAGCTTAGATAGGCCAAACTATGGCTACACCTTC
TRBJ1-6,NA,once,TRBV9,CASSFRPNSPLHF,TGTGCCAGCAGCTTCCGGCCGAATTCACCCCTCCACTTT
TRBJ2-5,TRBD2,NA,TRBV10-3,CAIRKNRTSGEVQETQYF,TGTGCCATCAGAAAAAACCGGACTAGCGGGGAGGTACAAGAGACCCAGTACTTC
TRBJ2-7,NA,NA,TRBV7-9,CASSPGGAGQLGEQYF,TGTGCCAGCAGCCCCGGCGGAGCGGGCCAACTGGGGGAGCAGTACTTC
TRBJ2-7,NA,NA,TRBV3-1,CASSRDHPIYNEQYF,TGTGCCAGCAGCCGGGACCACCCTATTTACAATGAGCAGTACTTC
TRBJ1-1,NA,NA,TRBV7-2,CASSRGRRNTEAFF,TGTGCCAGCAGCCGGGGGAGGCGGAACACTGAAGCTTTCTTT
TRBJ1-4,NA,few,TRBV20-1,CSARGRFNEKLFF,TGCAGTGCTAGAGGCCGGTTTAATGAAAAACTGTTTTTT
TRBJ1-2,TRBD1,NA,TRBV7-9,CASSRDRGQDGYTF,TGTGCCAGCAGCCGGGACAGGGGGCAAGATGGCTACACCTTC
TRBJ2-2,TRBD2,NA,TRBV7-2,CASTPAGGNTGELFF,TGTGCCAGCACCCCCGCGGGAGGGAACACCGGGGAGCTGTTTTTT
TRBJ1-3,NA,NA,TRBV20-1,CSARGAGGNAIYF,TGCAGTGCTAGGGGGGCCGGAGGAAACGCCATATATTTT
TRBJ1-2,TRBD1,many,TRBV19,CASSPWTGPANYGYTF,TGTGCCAGTAGTCCCTGGACAGGCCCAGCTAACTATGGCTACACCTTC
TRBJ1-1,TRBD1,NA,TRBV10-3,CAISQSTGSAEAFF,TGTGCCATCAGTCAATCGACAGGGTCGGCTGAAGCTTTCTTT
TRBJ1-5,NA,few,TRBV6-5,CASSVQGNQPQHF,TGTGCCAGCAGTGTACAGGGAAATCAGCCCCAGCATTTT
TRBJ2-7,TRBD2,few,TRBV20-1,CSCLAGVDEQYF,TGCAGTTGCCTAGCGGGAGTGGACGAGCAGTACTTC
TRBJ2-7,TRBD2,many,TRBV7-2,CASSLGLAGYEQYF,TGTGCCAGCAGCCTCGGACTAGCGGGATACGAGCAGTACTTC
TRBJ2-7,TRBD1,few,TRBV7-6,CASSPGDRGPWEQYF,TGTGCTAGCAGCCCCGGGGACAGGGGTCCTTGGGAGCAGTACTTC
TRBJ1-1,TRBD1,NA,TRBV4-1,CASSQDNRGTEAFF,TGCGCCAGCAGCCAAGATAACAGGGGGACTGAAGCTTTCTTT